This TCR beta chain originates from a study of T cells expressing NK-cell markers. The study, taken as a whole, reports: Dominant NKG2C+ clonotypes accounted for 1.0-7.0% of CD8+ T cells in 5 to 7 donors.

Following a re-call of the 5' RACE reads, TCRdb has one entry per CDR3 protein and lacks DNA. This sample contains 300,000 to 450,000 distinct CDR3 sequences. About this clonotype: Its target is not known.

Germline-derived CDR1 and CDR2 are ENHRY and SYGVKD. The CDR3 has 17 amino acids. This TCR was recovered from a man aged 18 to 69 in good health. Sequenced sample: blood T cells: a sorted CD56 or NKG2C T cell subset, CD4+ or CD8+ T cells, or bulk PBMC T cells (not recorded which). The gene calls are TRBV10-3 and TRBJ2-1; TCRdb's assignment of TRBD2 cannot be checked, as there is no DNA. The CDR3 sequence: CAISDHASGGAYGEQFF.